The present T cell receptor beta chain was sequenced within a study of cytomegalovirus exposure and HLA in healthy donors. Study-level points and caveats: One later analysis, an examination of the 120 or so validation repertoires, found that first-cohort TCR clusters tended to co-occur in them. Cytomegalovirus status was reportedly diagnosed by the classifier with high sensitivity and specificity.

On this clone: Its antigen is still unknown.

The CDR3 is made up of 14 amino acids. Trimming removed 6 bases at V and 1 base at J, with 11 bases between. The germline gives CDR1 SGHTA, CDR2 FQGNSA. Generated by immunoSEQ multiplex PCR, the TCRdb table keeps only in-frame clones and is missing some. The sample carries over 120,000 clones, 87% recorded once. The sequencing sample was made of PBMCs. The receptor was isolated from a man between 18 and 35 years old in good health and CMV-seropositive. This sequence joins TRBV7-2 and TRBJ2-3; a weak D match, TRBD1 (6 bases). The CDR3 loop reads CASSSRGGTDTQYF. The CDR3 DNA follows: TGTGCCAGCAGTTCCAGGGGAGGCACAGATACGCAGTATTTT.